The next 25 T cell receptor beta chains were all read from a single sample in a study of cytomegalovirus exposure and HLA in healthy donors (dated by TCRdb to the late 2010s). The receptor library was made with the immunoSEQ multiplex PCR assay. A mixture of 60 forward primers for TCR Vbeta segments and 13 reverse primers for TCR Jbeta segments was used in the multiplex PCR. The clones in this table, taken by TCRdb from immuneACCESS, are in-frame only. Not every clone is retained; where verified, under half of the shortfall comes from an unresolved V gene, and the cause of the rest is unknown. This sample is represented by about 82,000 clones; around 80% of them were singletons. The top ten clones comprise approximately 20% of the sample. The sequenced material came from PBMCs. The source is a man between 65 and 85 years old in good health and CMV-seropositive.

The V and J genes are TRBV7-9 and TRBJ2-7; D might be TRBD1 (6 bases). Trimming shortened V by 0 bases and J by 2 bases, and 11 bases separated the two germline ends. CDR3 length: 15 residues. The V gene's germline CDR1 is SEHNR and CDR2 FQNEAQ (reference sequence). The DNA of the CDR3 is TGTGCCAGCAGCTTAGCCCAGGGGCCAGCCTACGAGCAGTACTTC. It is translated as CASSLAQGPAYEQYF.

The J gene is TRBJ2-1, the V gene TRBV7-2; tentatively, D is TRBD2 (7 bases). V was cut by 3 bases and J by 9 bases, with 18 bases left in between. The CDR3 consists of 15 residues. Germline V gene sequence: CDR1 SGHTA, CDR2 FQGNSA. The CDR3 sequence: CASSFWPRGGPEQFF. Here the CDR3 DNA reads TGTGCCAGCAGCTTTTGGCCTAGGGGGGGGCCTGAGCAGTTCTTC.

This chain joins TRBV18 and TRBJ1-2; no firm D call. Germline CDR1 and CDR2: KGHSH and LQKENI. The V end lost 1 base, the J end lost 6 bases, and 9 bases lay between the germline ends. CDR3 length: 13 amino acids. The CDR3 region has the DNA TGTGCCAGCTCACCACGCTCGGGAGATGGCTACACCTTC. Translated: CASSPRSGDGYTF. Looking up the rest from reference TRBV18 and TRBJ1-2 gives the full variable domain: NAGVMQNPRHLVRRRGQEARLRCSPMKGHSHVYWYRQLPEEGLKFMVYLQKENIIDESGMPKERFSAEFPKEGPSILRIQQVVRGDSAAYFCASSPRSGDGYTFGSGTRLTVV.

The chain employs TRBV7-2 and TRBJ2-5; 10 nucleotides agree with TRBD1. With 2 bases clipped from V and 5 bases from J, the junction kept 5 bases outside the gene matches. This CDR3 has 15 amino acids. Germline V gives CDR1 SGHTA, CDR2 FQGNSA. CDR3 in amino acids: CASSLSGQGVETQYF. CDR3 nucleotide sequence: TGTGCCAGCAGCTTATCAGGACAGGGGGTGGAGACCCAGTACTTC. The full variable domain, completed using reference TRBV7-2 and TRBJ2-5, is GAGVSQSPSNKVTEKGKDVELRCDPISGHTALYWYRQSLGQGLEFLIYFQGNSAPDKSGLPSDRFSAERTGGSVSTLTIQRTQQEDSAVYLCASSLSGQGVETQYFGPGTRLLVL.

The CDR3 region has the DNA TGTGCCAGTAGCCCCACGACAGGGGTGGGAAACACCATATATTTT. Translation: CASSPTTGVGNTIYF. The J gene is TRBJ1-3, the V gene TRBV19; 8 bases are shared with TRBD1. Germline assignment: CDR1 LNHDA and CDR2 SQIVND (reference sequence). J was trimmed by 4 bases and V by 6 bases; bases with no gene match: 8. The CDR3 is 15 residues long.

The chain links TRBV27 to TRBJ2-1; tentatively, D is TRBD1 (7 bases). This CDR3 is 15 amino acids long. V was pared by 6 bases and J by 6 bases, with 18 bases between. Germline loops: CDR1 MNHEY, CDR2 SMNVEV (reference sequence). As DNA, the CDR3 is TGTGCCAGCAGAATCCGGGACAGCGGGTCCAATGAGCAGTTCTTC. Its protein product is CASRIRDSGSNEQFF.

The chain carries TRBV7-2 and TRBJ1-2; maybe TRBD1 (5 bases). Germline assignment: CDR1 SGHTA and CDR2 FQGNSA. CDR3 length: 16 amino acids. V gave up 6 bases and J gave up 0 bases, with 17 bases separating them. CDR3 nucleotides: TGTGCCAGCAGTCACTACAGGCTTCTAGCTAACTATGGCTACACCTTC. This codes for CASSHYRLLANYGYTF. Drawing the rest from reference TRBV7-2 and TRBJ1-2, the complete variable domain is GAGVSQSPSNKVTEKGKDVELRCDPISGHTALYWYRQSLGQGLEFLIYFQGNSAPDKSGLPSDRFSAERTGGSVSTLTIQRTQQEDSAVYLCASSHYRLLANYGYTFGSGTRLTVV.

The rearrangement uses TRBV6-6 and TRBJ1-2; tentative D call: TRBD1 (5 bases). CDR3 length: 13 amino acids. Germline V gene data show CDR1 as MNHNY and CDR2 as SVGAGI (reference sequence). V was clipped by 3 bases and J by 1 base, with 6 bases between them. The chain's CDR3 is CASSYDSNYGYTF. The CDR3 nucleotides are TGTGCCAGCAGTTATGACAGTAACTATGGCTACACCTTC.

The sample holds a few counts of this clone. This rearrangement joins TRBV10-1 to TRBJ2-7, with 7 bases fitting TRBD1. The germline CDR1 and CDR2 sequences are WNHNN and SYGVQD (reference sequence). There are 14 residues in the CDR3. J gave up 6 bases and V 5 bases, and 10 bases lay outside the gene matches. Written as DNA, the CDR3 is TGCGCCAGCAGTCTGGAAGGGGGCCGCGGCGAGCAGTACTTC. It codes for CASSLEGGRGEQYF.

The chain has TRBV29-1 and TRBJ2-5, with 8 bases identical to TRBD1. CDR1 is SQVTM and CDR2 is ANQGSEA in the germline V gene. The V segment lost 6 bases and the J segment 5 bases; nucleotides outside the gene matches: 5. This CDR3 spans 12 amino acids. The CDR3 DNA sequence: TGCAGCGTGACAGGGGCAGGGGAGACCCAGTACTTC. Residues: CSVTGAGETQYF.

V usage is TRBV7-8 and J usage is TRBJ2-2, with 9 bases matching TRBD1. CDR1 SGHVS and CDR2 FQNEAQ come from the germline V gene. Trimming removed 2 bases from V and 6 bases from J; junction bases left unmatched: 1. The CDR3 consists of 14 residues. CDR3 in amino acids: CASSLRQGAGELFF. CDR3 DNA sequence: TGTGCCAGCAGCTTAAGACAGGGGGCCGGGGAGCTGTTTTTT.

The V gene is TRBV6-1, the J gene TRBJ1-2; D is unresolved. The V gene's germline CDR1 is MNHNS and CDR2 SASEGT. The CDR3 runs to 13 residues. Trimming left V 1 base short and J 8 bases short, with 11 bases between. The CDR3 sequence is CASSEDTTWGYTF. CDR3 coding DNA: TGTGCCAGCAGTGAAGATACAACCTGGGGCTACACCTTC.

The CDR3 DNA is TGTGCCAGCAGTGCCGAGGAGGGAGAGACCCAGTACTTC. It codes for CASSAEEGETQYF. The chain uses TRBV6-4 and TRBJ2-5, with D perhaps TRBD2 (6 bases). The CDR3 length is 13 residues. The germline V and J ends were trimmed by 4 bases and 4 bases, with 10 bases remaining between them. The germline gives CDR1 MRHNA, CDR2 SNTAGT.

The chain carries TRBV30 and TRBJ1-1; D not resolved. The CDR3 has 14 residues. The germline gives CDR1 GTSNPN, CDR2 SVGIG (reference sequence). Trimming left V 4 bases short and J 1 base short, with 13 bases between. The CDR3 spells CAWIQISSNTEAFF. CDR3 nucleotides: TGTGCCTGGATACAGATTTCATCGAACACTGAAGCTTTCTTT.

CDR3 amino acids: CASSSSGRAGEQYF. DNA for the CDR3: TGTGCCAGCAGTTCTAGCGGGAGGGCCGGCGAGCAGTACTTC. V is TRBV6-1 and J is TRBJ2-7, with 12 positions matching TRBD2. The ends lost 5 bases at V and 6 bases at J; junction bases unmatched: 5. CDR1 is MNHNS and CDR2 is SASEGT in the germline V gene. The CDR3 is 14 residues long.

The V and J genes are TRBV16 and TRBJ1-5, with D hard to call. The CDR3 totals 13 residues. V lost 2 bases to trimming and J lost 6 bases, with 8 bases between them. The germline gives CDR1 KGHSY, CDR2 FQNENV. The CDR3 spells CASSQELGQPQHF. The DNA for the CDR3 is TGTGCCAGCAGCCAAGAACTAGGTCAGCCCCAGCATTTT.

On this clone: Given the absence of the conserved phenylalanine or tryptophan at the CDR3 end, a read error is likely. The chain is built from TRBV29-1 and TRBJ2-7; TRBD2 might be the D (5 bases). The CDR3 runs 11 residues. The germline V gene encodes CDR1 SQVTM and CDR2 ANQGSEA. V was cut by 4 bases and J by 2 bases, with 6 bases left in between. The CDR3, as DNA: TGCAGCGTTGGGGAGACCTACGAGCAGTACCTC. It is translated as CSVGETYEQYL.

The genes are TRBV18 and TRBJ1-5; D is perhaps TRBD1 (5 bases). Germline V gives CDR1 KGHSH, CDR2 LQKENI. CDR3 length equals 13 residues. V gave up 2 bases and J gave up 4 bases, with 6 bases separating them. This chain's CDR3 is CASSPGANQPQHF. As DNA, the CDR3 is TGTGCCAGCTCACCAGGGGCGAATCAGCCCCAGCATTTT.

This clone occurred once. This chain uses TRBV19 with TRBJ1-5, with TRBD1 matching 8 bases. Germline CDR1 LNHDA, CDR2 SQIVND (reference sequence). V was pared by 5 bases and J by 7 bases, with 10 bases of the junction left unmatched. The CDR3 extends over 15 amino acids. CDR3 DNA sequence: TGTGCCAGTAGTCCCCCTCGGACAGGGCGCCAGCCCCAGCATTTT. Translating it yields CASSPPRTGRQPQHF.

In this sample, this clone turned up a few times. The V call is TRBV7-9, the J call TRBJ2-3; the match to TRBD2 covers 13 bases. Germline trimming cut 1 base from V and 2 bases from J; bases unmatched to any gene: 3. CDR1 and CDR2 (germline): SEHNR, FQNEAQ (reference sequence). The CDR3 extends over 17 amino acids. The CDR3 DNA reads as TGTGCCAGCAGCTTAGGACTAGCGGGGGGCCTCACAGATACGCAGTATTTT. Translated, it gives CASSLGLAGGLTDTQYF.

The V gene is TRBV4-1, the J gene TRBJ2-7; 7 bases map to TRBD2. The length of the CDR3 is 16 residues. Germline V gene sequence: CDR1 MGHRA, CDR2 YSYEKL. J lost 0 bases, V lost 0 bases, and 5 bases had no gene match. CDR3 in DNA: TGCGCCAGCAGCCAAGATTCGGGAGGCAGCTCCTACGAGCAGTACTTC. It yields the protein CASSQDSGGSSYEQYF.

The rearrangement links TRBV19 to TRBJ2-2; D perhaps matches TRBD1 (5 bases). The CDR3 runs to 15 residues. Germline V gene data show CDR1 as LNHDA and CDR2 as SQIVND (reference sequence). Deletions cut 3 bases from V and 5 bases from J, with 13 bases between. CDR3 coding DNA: TGTGCCAGTAGTATCAGGGCGCGGACAACCGGGGAGCTGTTTTTT. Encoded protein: CASSIRARTTGELFF.

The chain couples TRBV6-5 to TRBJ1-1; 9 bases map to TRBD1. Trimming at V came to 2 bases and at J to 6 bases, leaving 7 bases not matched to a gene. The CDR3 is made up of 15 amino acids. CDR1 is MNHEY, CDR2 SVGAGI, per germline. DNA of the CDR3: TGTGCCAGCAGTTACCTCCGGGACAGGGCCTCTGAAGCTTTCTTT. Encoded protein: CASSYLRDRASEAFF.

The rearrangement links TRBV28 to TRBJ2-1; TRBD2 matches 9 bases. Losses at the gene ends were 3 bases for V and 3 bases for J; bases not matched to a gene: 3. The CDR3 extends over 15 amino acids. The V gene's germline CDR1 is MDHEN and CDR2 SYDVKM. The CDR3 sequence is CASSLGGRVYNEQFF. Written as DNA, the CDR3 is TGTGCCAGCAGTTTGGGCGGGAGGGTCTACAATGAGCAGTTCTTC.

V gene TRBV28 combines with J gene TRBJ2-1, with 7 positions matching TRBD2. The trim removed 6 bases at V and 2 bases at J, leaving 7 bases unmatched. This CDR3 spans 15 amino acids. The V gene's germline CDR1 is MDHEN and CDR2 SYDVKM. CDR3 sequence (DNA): TGTGCCAGCAGGGTGGGAGGGTCCCCCTACAATGAGCAGTTCTTC. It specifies CASRVGGSPYNEQFF. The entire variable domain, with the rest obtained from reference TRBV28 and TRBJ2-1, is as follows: DVKVTQSSRYLVKRTGEKVFLECVQDMDHENMFWYRQDPGLGLRLIYFSYDVKMKEKGDIPEGYSVSREKKERFSLILESASTNQTSMYLCASRVGGSPYNEQFFGPGTRLTVL.